The rows below give T cell receptor beta chains drawn from one sample of a study of cytomegalovirus exposure and HLA in healthy donors. TCRdb's table, derived via immunoSEQ multiplex PCR, lists solely in-frame clones and lacks some. The table records about 110,000 clones, more than 75% of them present only once. Sample: PBMCs. The receptor set was obtained from a man aged 25 to 40 in good health and CMV-seropositive. Both conserved end residues are trimmed from each CDR3. The order of the fields is J gene, V gene, CDR3 protein.

TRBJ2-5,TRBV5-5,ASSSAGQGAWETQY
TRBJ1-4,TRBV2,ASKDIPTNEKLF
TRBJ2-3,TRBV11-2,ASSLGAGYTDTQY
TRBJ1-2,TRBV9,ASSEGQGWNYGYT
TRBJ2-7,TRBV28,ASSLFGGVRYEQY
TRBJ1-1,TRBV6-5,ASSYREGTEAF
TRBJ2-1,TRBV29-1,SPASGNEQF
TRBJ2-2,TRBV5-1,ASSLTEQGYGELF
TRBJ1-5,TRBV7-9,ASSLQGAANQPQH
TRBJ2-3,TRBV10-1,ANPGQGSRDTQY
TRBJ1-5,TRBV7-9,ASSPQTANQPQH
TRBJ1-2,TRBV28,ASSLPQYPSGYT
TRBJ2-3,TRBV5-1,ASSLGGHSTDTQY
TRBJ2-7,TRBV5-5,ASSFGDFYEQY
TRBJ1-1,TRBV10-3,ANRGGNTEAF
TRBJ1-4,TRBV5-1,ASSFSGQGNEKLF
TRBJ2-1,TRBV7-2,ASSLAAATSGGAYNEQF
TRBJ2-1,TRBV7-2,ASRGSGLAGGFEQF
TRBJ1-5,TRBV10-3,AISARTGENQPQH
TRBJ1-2,TRBV6-6,ASSYSGQIVNYGYT
TRBJ2-3,TRBV7-2,ASSFGGGASTDTQY